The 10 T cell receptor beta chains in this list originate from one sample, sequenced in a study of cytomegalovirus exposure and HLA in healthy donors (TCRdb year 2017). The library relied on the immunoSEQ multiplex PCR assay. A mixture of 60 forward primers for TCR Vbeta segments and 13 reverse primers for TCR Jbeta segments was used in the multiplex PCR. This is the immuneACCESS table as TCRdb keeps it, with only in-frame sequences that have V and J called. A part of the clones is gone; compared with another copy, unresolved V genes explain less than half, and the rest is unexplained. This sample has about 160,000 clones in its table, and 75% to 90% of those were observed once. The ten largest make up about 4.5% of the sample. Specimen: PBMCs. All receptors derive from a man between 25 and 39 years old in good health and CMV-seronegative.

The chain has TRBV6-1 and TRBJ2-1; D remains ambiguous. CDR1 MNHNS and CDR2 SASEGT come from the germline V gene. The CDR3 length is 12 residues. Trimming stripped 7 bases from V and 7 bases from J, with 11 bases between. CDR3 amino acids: CASIGANNEQFF. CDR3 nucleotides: TGTGCCAGCATTGGAGCTAATAATGAGCAGTTCTTC.

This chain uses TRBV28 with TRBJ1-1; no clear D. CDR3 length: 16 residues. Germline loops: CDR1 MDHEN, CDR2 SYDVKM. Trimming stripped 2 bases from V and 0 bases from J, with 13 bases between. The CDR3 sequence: CASSLRTGYLNTEAFF. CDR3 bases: TGTGCCAGCAGTTTAAGGACTGGCTACCTGAACACTGAAGCTTTCTTT.

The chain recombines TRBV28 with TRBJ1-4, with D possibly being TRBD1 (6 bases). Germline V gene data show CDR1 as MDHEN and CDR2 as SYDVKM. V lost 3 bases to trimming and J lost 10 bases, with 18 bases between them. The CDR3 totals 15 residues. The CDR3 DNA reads TGTGCCAGCAGTTTGCCAGACAGGCCTCAGGGAAAACTGTTTTTT. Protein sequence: CASSLPDRPQGKLFF.

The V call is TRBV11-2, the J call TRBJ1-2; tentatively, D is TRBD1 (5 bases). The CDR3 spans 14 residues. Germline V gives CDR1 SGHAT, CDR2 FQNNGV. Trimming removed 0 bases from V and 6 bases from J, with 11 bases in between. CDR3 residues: CASSLEPREDGYTF. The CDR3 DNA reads TGTGCCAGCAGCTTAGAACCCAGGGAGGATGGCTACACCTTC.

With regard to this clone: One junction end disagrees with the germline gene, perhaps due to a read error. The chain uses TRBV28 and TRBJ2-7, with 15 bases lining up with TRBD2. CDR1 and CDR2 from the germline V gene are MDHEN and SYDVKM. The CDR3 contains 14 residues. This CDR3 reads CASTLPGTSGGIHF. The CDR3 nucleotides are TGTGCCAGCACCCTTCCGGGGACTAGCGGGGGGATACACTTC. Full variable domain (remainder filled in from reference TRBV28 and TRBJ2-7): DVKVTQSSRYLVKRTGEKVFLECVQDMDHENMFWYRQDPGLGLRLIYFSYDVKMKEKGDIPEGYSVSREKKERFSLILESASTNQTSMYLCASTLPGTSGGIHFGPGTRLTVT.

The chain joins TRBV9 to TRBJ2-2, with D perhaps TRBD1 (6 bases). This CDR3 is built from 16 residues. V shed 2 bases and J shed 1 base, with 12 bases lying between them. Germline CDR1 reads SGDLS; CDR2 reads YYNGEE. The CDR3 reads CASSVATGRNTGELFF. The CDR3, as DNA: TGTGCCAGCAGCGTGGCGACAGGTCGGAACACCGGGGAGCTGTTTTTT.

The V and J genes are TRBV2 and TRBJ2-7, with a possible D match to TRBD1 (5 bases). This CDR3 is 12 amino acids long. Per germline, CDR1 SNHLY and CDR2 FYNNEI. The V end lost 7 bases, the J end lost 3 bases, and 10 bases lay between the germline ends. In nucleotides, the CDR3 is TGTGCCAGCAAGTACACAGGCTACGAGCAGTACTTC. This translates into CASKYTGYEQYF.

The CDR3 nucleotides are TGCGCCAGCAGCTTGGCCGGGACAAACTACGAGCAGTACTTC. Residues: CASSLAGTNYEQYF. The rearrangement joins TRBV5-1 to TRBJ2-7; perhaps TRBD1 as D (6 bases). The CDR3 runs 14 residues. The V end lost 0 bases, the J end lost 3 bases, and 10 bases lay between the germline ends. Per germline, CDR1 SGHRS and CDR2 YFSETQ.

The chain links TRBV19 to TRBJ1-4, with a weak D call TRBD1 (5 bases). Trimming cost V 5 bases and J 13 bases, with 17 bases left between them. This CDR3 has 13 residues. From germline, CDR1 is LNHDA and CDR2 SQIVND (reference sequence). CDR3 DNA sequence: TGTGCCAGTAGTTGGGGGGGACCGGAGGTACTGTTTTTT. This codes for CASSWGGPEVLFF.

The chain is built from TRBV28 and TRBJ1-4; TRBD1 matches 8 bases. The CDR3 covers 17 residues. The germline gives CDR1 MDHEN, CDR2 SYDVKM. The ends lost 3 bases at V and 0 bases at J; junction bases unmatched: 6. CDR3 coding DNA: TGTGCCAGCAGTTTTCCGGGACAGGTTCCAACTAATGAAAAACTGTTTTTT. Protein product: CASSFPGQVPTNEKLFF.